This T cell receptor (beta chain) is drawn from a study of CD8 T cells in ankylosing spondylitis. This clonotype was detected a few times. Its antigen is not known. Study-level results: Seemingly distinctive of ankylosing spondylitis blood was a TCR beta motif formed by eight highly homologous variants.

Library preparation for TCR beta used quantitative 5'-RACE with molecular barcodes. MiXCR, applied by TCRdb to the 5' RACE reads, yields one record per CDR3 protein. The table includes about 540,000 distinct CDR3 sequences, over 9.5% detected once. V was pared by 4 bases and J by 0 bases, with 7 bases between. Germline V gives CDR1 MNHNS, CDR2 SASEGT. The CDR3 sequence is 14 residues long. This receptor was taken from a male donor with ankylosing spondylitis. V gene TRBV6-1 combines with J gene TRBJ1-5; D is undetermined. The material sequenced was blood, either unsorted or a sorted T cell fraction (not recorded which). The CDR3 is CASSGAYSNQPQHF. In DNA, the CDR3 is TGTGCCAGCAGTGGGGCCTATAGCAATCAGCCCCAGCATTTT.